Shown below are 4 T cell receptor beta chains from a single sample sequenced in a study of blood T cell repertoires in COVID-19. This table comes from immunoSEQ multiplex PCR, and its TCRdb copy is limited to in-frame clones, with some not included. The data show 140,000 to 150,000 clones, roughly 88% seen once. Input material: PBMCs or T cells enriched from blood (not recorded which). Receptors were obtained from a woman under 40 with acute COVID-19.

V usage is TRBV5-5 and J usage is TRBJ2-1; maybe TRBD1 (6 bases). Germline CDR1 SGHKS, CDR2 YYEKEE (reference sequence). Trimming stripped 4 bases from V and 0 bases from J, with 14 bases between. The CDR3 runs to 16 residues. CDR3 nucleotides: TGTGCCAGCAGCCCCCGACAGGCGGGCTCCTACAATGAGCAGTTCTTC. It specifies CASSPRQAGSYNEQFF.

The chain links TRBV24-1 to TRBJ1-5; D not certain. Germline V gene lookup returns CDR1 KGHDR and CDR2 SFDVKD. V was pared by 3 bases and J by 7 bases, with 6 bases between. The CDR3 has 12 residues. DNA for the CDR3: TGTGCCACCAGTGATGGGAGCCAGCCCCAGCATTTT. Translating it yields CATSDGSQPQHF.

The chain employs TRBV19 and TRBJ2-2; TRBD2 might be the D (5 bases). V dropped 9 bases and J dropped 0 bases, with 20 bases sitting between them. The germline CDR1 and CDR2 sequences are LNHDA and SQIVND (reference sequence). The CDR3 covers 17 residues. The chain's CDR3 is CASRGHSGLTNTGELFF. CDR3 nucleotides: TGTGCCAGCCGCGGTCACTCAGGACTTACGAACACCGGGGAGCTGTTTTTT.

The V call is TRBV19, the J call TRBJ1-1, with 7 bases fitting TRBD1. V gave up 10 bases and J gave up 11 bases; unmatched junction bases: 13. Germline CDR1 and CDR2: LNHDA and SQIVND (reference sequence). This CDR3 contains 12 residues. In nucleotides, the CDR3 is TGTGCCACCCGGGACAGCAAGATTGAGGCTTTCTTT. Its protein is CATRDSKIEAFF. Looking up the rest from reference TRBV19 and TRBJ1-1 gives the full variable domain: DGGITQSPKYLFRKEGQNVTLSCEQNLNHDAMYWYRQDPGQGLRLIYYSQIVNDFQKGDIAEGYSVSREKKESFPLTVTSAQKNPTAFYLCATRDSKIEAFFGQGTRLTVV.